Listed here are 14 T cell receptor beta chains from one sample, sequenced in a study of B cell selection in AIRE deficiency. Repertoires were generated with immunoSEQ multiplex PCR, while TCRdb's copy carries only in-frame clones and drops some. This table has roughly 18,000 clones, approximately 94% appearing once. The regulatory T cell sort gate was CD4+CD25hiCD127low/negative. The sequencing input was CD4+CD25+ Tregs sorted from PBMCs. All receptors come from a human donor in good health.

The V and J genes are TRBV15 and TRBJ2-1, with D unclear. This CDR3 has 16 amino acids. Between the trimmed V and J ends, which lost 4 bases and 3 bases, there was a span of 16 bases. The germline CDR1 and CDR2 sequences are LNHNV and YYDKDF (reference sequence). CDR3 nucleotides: TGTGCCACCAGCAAAGTTTGGGGTAGTAGCTACAATGAGCAGTTCTTC. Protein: CATSKVWGSSYNEQFF. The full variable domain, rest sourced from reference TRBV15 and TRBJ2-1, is DAMVIQNPRYQVTQFGKPVTLSCSQTLNHNVMYWYQQKSSQAPKLLFHYYDKDFNNEADTPDNFQSRRPNTSFCFLDIRSPGLGDTAMYLCATSKVWGSSYNEQFFGPGTRLTVL.

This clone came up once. In DNA, the CDR3 is TGTGCCAGCAGAAAGACAGATACGCAGTATTTT. Its protein product is CASRKTDTQYF. The J gene is TRBJ2-3, the V gene TRBV25-1; D not resolved. The V end was cut by 6 bases, the J end by 3 bases, with 4 bases between. CDR3 length equals 11 residues. Per germline, CDR1 MGHDK and CDR2 SYGVNS. The full variable domain, its missing parts supplied by reference TRBV25-1 and TRBJ2-3, is EADIYQTPRYLVIGTGKKITLECSQTMGHDKMYWYQQDPGMELHLIHYSYGVNSTEKGDLSSESTVSRIRTEHFPLTLESARPSHTSQYLCASRKTDTQYFGPGTRLTVL.

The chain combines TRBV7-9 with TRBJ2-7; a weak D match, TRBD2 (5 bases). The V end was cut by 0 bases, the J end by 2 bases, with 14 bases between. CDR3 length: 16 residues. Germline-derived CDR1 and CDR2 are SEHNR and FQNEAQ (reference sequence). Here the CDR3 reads CASSLAGRAGAYEQYF. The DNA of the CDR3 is TGTGCCAGCAGCTTAGCCGGGCGGGCCGGAGCCTACGAGCAGTACTTC.

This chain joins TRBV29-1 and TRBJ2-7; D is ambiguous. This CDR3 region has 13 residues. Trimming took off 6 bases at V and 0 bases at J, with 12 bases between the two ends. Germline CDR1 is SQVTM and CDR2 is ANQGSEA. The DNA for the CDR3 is TGCAGCGTAGATGGACCGAGCTCCTACGAGCAGTACTTC. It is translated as CSVDGPSSYEQYF.

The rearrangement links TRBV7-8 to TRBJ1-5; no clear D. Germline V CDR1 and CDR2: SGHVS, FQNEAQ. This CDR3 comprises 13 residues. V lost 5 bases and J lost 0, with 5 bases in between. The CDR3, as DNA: TGTGCCAGCAGCCAAAATAGCAATCAGCCCCAGCATTTT. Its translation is CASSQNSNQPQHF.

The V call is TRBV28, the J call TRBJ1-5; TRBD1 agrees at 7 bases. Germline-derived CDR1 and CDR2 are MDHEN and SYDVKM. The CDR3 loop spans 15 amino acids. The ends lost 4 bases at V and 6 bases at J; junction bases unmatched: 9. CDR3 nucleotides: TGTGCCAGCAGTTCTGCAGGGGGATTCCCTCAGCCCCAGCATTTT. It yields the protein CASSSAGGFPQPQHF.

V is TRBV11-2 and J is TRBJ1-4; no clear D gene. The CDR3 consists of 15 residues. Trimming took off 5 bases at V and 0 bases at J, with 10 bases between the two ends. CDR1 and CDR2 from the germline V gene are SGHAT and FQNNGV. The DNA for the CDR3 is TGTGCCAGCAGCATCGGTGTGGCAACTAATGAAAAACTGTTTTTT. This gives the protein CASSIGVATNEKLFF.

Written as DNA, the CDR3 is TGTGCCAGCAGCGTAGTCCTCACAGATACGCAGTATTTT. Translated, it gives CASSVVLTDTQYF. The chain carries TRBV9 and TRBJ2-3; D is uncertain. The CDR3 runs 13 residues. V was cut by 0 bases and J by 2 bases, with 4 bases left in between. The V gene's germline CDR1 is SGDLS and CDR2 YYNGEE. Combining the CDR3 with reference TRBV9 and TRBJ2-3 gives the whole variable domain DSGVTQTPKHLITATGQRVTLRCSPRSGDLSVYWYQQSLDQGLQFLIQYYNGEERAKGNILERFSAQQFPDLHSELNLSSLELGDSALYFCASSVVLTDTQYFGPGTRLTVL.

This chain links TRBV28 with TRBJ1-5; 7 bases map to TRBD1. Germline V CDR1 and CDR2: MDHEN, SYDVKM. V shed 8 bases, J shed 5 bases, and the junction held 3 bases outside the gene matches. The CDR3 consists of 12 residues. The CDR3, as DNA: TGTGCCAGCCGGACAGGATATCAGCCCCAGCATTTT. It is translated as CASRTGYQPQHF.

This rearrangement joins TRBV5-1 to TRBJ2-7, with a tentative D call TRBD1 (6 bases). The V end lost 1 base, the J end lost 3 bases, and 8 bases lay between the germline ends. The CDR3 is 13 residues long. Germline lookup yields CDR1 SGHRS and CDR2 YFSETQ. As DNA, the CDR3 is TGCGCCAGCAGCTTGCAGGGACACTACGAGCAGTACTTC. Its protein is CASSLQGHYEQYF. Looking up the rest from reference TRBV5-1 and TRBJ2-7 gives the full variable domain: KAGVTQTPRYLIKTRGQQVTLSCSPISGHRSVSWYQQTPGQGLQFLFEYFSETQRNKGNFPGRFSGRQFSNSRSEMNVSTLELGDSALYLCASSLQGHYEQYFGPGTRLTVT.

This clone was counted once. The DNA of the CDR3 is TGTGCCAGCAGCCAAATCAACATACTAGCAAACCAAGAGACCCAGTACTTC. Translating gives CASSQINILANQETQYF. The chain couples TRBV7-9 to TRBJ2-5; tentatively, D is TRBD2 (6 bases). The CDR3 contains 17 residues. Germline V gene data show CDR1 as SEHNR and CDR2 as FQNEAQ (reference sequence). V was pared by 5 bases and J by 0 bases, with 19 bases between.

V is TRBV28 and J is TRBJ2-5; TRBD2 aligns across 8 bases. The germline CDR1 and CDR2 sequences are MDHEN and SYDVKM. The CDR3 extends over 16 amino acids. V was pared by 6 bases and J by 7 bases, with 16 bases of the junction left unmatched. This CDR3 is CASSITSGAAYGTQYF. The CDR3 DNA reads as TGTGCCAGCAGCATTACTAGCGGAGCAGCTTATGGGACCCAGTACTTC.

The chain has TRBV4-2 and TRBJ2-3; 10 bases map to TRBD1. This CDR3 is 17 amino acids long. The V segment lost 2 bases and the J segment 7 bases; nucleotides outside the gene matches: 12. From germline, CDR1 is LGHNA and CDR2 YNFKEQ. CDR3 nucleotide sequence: TGTGCCAGCAGCCAAAGGCGACAGGGGGCCCGAGGGAATACGCAGTATTTT. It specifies CASSQRRQGARGNTQYF.

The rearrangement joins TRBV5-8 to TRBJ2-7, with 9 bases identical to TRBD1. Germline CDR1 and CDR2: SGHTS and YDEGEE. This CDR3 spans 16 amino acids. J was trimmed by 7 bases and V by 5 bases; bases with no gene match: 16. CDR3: CASSPGTGILGGEQYF. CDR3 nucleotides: TGTGCCAGCAGTCCCGGGACAGGGATACTAGGGGGTGAGCAGTACTTC. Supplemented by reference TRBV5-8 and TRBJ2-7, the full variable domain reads EAGVTQSPTHLIKTRGQQATLRCSPISGHTSVYWYQQALGLGLQFLLWYDEGEERNRGNFPPRFSGRQFPNYSSELNVNALELEDSALYLCASSPGTGILGGEQYFGPGTRLTVT.